Listed here is a single TCR beta chain. Its antigen is unknown. It has no much larger one-base neighbor in the sample; base qualities were not kept. The sample originates from a study of technical replicates of blood from several donors (dated by TCRdb to about 2017). The protocol used for the library was the immunoSEQ multiplex PCR assay. Sourced from immuneACCESS, this table was stored by TCRdb with only in-frame sequences that have V and J called. A share of the clones is absent; for the studies checked, an unresolved V gene accounts for under half, and the remainder has no known explanation. Here the sample has about 83,000 clones; roughly 96% occur a single time. The ten largest account for about 0.33% of the sample. V is pruned by 0 bases and J by 3 bases, leaving 3 bases of the junction without a gene match. CDR1 is given as SGHDT and CDR2 as YYEEEE, both from the germline V gene. From cysteine to phenylalanine, the CDR3 is 14 amino acids long. The entry retains the CDR3 DNA only, 42 bases that are in frame from base 1.

Recombination joined TRBV5-6 with TRBJ2-7; 7 junctional bases match TRBD1. Sequencing was performed on T cells isolated from PBMCs. The source is a human donor in good health. The CDR3 in this case is CASSLEQGFYEQYF. The nucleotide sequence reads TGTGCCAGCAGCTTGGAACAGGGGTTCTACGAGCAGTACTTC.